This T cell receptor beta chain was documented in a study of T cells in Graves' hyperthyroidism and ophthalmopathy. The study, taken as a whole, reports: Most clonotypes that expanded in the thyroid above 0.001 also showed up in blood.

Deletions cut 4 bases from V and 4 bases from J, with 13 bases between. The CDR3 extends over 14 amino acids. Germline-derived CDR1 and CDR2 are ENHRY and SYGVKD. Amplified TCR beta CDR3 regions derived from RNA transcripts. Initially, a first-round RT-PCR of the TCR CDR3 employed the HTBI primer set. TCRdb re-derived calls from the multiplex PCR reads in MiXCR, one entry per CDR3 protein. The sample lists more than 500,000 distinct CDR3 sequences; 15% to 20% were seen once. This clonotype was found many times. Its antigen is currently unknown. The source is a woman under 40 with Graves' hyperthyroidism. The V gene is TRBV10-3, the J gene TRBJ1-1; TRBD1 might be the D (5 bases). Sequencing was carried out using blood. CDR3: CAISASGLGTEAFF. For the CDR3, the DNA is TGTGCCATCAGTGCGTCAGGGTTAGGCACTGAAGCTTTCTTT.